This is a list of T cell receptor beta chains from one sample in a study of T cell changes during pregnancy in multiple sclerosis. Libraries were prepared by immunoSEQ multiplex PCR; TCRdb keeps only in-frame clonotypes and omits some of them. The sample holds approximately 58,000 clones, roughly 90% seen once. The sample was peripheral blood, taken in the second trimester of pregnancy. These receptors were collected from a female donor in good health, enrolled as a control in a pregnancy study. The CDR3 runs from the conserved cysteine through the conserved F or W. Each record gives: clone size, J gene, V gene, D gene, CDR3 DNA, CDR3 protein. A D gene is named only where the DNA matches it firmly. Size tells how often a clone was seen (once, few, many) or the class of an expanded clone, and some rows leave it out.

abundance: NA
j_gene: TRBJ1-2
v_gene: TRBV5-4
d_gene: TRBD1
CDR3nt: TGTGCCAGCAGCAAGCCGGGACAGGGGGCGCGAAGCTATGGCTACACCTTC
CDR3aa: CASSKPGQGARSYGYTF

abundance: NA
j_gene: TRBJ2-1
v_gene: TRBV14
d_gene: TRBD2
CDR3nt: TGTGCCAGCAGCCATTCCTTAAGCGGGAGTCTTTCCAATGAGCAGTTCTTC
CDR3aa: CASSHSLSGSLSNEQFF

abundance: NA
j_gene: TRBJ2-7
v_gene: TRBV19
d_gene: TRBD1
CDR3nt: TGTGCCAGTAGTGTTCCGGGACAGGCGACCTACGAGCAGTACTTC
CDR3aa: CASSVPGQATYEQYF

abundance: NA
j_gene: TRBJ1-2
v_gene: TRBV7-9
d_gene: NA
CDR3nt: TGTGCCAGCAGTGCCGGAGATTGGAATACCTATGGCTACACCTTC
CDR3aa: CASSAGDWNTYGYTF

abundance: NA
j_gene: TRBJ1-4
v_gene: TRBV18
d_gene: TRBD1
CDR3nt: TGTGCCAGCTCACCTCGACAGGGGGAAAAACTGTTTTTT
CDR3aa: CASSPRQGEKLFF

abundance: NA
j_gene: TRBJ1-5
v_gene: TRBV28
d_gene: NA
CDR3nt: TGTGCCAGCCGGGGGAGGGGTCAGCCCCAGCATTTT
CDR3aa: CASRGRGQPQHF

abundance: NA
j_gene: TRBJ1-5
v_gene: TRBV7-9
d_gene: NA
CDR3nt: TGTGCCAGCAGCTCGGGAACGATCAGGAGGGGCAATCAGCCCCAGCATTTT
CDR3aa: CASSSGTIRRGNQPQHF

abundance: NA
j_gene: TRBJ2-7
v_gene: TRBV7-9
d_gene: NA
CDR3nt: TGTGCCAGCACTACTACTTCCGGGACTCACCTCTACGAGCAGTACTTC
CDR3aa: CASTTTSGTHLYEQYF

abundance: once
j_gene: TRBJ2-7
v_gene: TRBV6-5
d_gene: TRBD2
CDR3nt: TGTGCCAGCAGTCCAGGACTAGCGGGGGGCTACGAGCAGTACTTC
CDR3aa: CASSPGLAGGYEQYF

abundance: NA
j_gene: TRBJ2-7
v_gene: TRBV5-1
d_gene: NA
CDR3nt: TGCGCCAGCAGCGTCAACTCTTACTACGAGCAGTACTTC
CDR3aa: CASSVNSYYEQYF

abundance: NA
j_gene: TRBJ2-3
v_gene: TRBV7-3
d_gene: NA
CDR3nt: TGTGCCAGCAGCTTATTGGGCGATACGCAGTATTTT
CDR3aa: CASSLLGDTQYF

abundance: NA
j_gene: TRBJ1-2
v_gene: TRBV29-1
d_gene: TRBD1
CDR3nt: TGCAGCGTTGACGGGGGGACAGGGACAGCTAACTATGGCTACACCTTC
CDR3aa: CSVDGGTGTANYGYTF

abundance: NA
j_gene: TRBJ2-1
v_gene: TRBV19
d_gene: NA
CDR3nt: TGTGCCAGTAGTATAGACCTCGACAGAAGGACCTACAATGAGCAGTTCTTC
CDR3aa: CASSIDLDRRTYNEQFF

abundance: NA
j_gene: TRBJ2-1
v_gene: TRBV28
d_gene: NA
CDR3nt: TGTGCCAGCAGTTTATATTCGGGAAATGAGCAGTTCTTC
CDR3aa: CASSLYSGNEQFF

abundance: NA
j_gene: TRBJ2-5
v_gene: TRBV7-2
d_gene: TRBD2
CDR3nt: TGTGCCAGCAGGAATAGCGGGAGGGCCGTGACCCAGTACTTC
CDR3aa: CASRNSGRAVTQYF

abundance: NA
j_gene: TRBJ2-2
v_gene: TRBV6-4
d_gene: NA
CDR3nt: TGTGCCAGCAGTGCGTTGAGCACCGGGGAGCTGTTTTTT
CDR3aa: CASSALSTGELFF

abundance: NA
j_gene: TRBJ2-5
v_gene: TRBV6-1
d_gene: TRBD2
CDR3nt: TGTGCCAGCAGTCCTCGGGGGGGCCAAGAGACCCAGTACTTC
CDR3aa: CASSPRGGQETQYF

abundance: NA
j_gene: TRBJ2-1
v_gene: TRBV30
d_gene: NA
CDR3nt: TGTGCCTGGAGCCCGTCGGGGGGCAGGTGGTACAATGAGCAGTTCTTC
CDR3aa: CAWSPSGGRWYNEQFF

abundance: NA
j_gene: TRBJ2-7
v_gene: TRBV5-4
d_gene: TRBD1
CDR3nt: TGTGCCAGCAGCCGCCACCGGGACAGCCCCTACGAGCAGTACTTC
CDR3aa: CASSRHRDSPYEQYF